The 25 T cell receptor beta chains listed next were all sequenced from one sample in a study of blood T cells in healthy people across ages. With a J-beta primer mix and a sample-barcoded 5' primer, a second PCR ran roughly 6 to 11 cycles. TCRdb processed the 5' RACE reads anew with MiXCR; each CDR3 protein has one entry. The repertoire holds 1 million or so distinct CDR3 sequences, with 45% as singletons. The sample comprised blood. These receptors were obtained from a woman aged 60-75 years in good health.

V gene TRBV7-8 combines with J gene TRBJ1-5; D is unclear. V was cut by 3 bases and J by 0 bases, with 6 bases left in between. This CDR3 spans 14 amino acids. Germline values: CDR1 SGHVS, CDR2 FQNEAQ. The CDR3 nucleotides read TGTGCCAGCAGCTTTGACTATAGCAATCAGCCCCAGCATTTT. It translates to CASSFDYSNQPQHF.

This clonotype was counted ten times or more. The chain couples TRBV7-2 to TRBJ1-2; no firm D call. The V and J ends lost 5 bases and 5 bases respectively, with 18 bases between them. Germline assignment: CDR1 SGHTA and CDR2 FQGNSA. This CDR3 is 15 amino acids long. The CDR3 region is CASSIKHPGIYGYTF. In DNA form, the CDR3 reads TGTGCCAGCAGCATCAAACACCCAGGAATTTATGGCTACACCTTC.

This chain joins TRBV6-2 or TRBV6-3 and TRBJ2-5; 9 positions match TRBD1. Trimming at V came to 6 bases and at J to 11 bases, leaving 19 bases not matched to a gene. This CDR3 contains 16 residues. CDR1 and CDR2 from the germline V gene are MNHEY and SVGEGT. CDR3 loop: CASSNRGRDPHYGQYF. The CDR3 DNA follows: TGTGCCAGCAGCAACAGGGGGCGCGATCCACACTACGGGCAGTACTTC.

In its sample, this clonotype was seen many times. The rearrangement links TRBV24-1 to TRBJ2-1, with 12 bases lining up with TRBD2. J was trimmed by 7 bases and V by 3 bases; bases with no gene match: 12. The CDR3 length is 18 residues. Germline V gene sequence: CDR1 KGHDR, CDR2 SFDVKD. CDR3 DNA sequence: TGTGCCACCAGTGATCCCCGGACTAGCGGGACCGGTGGGAATGAGCAGTTCTTC. This sequence encodes CATSDPRTSGTGGNEQFF.

The rearrangement joins TRBV27 to TRBJ1-6; D is ambiguous. CDR3 length equals 14 residues. Germline CDR1 is MNHEY and CDR2 is SMNVEV (reference sequence). V shed 3 bases and J shed 3 bases, with 6 bases lying between them. The CDR3 nucleotides are TGTGCCAGCAGTTTTAGCTACTATAATTCACCCCTCCACTTT. Protein sequence: CASSFSYYNSPLHF.

This clonotype was observed once. The chain combines TRBV6-1 with TRBJ2-1; 14 positions match TRBD2. Per the germline V gene, CDR1 is MNHNS and CDR2 is SASEGT. The trim removed 8 bases at V and 1 base at J, leaving 13 bases unmatched. This CDR3 comprises 19 residues. The CDR3 DNA sequence: TGTGCCAGCTCACGCACCGGGACTAGCGGGAGTCAGTCCTACAATGAGCAGTTCTTC. Translated: CASSRTGTSGSQSYNEQFF.

The chain couples TRBV20-1 to TRBJ2-3, with 13 nucleotides matching TRBD2. This CDR3 is 17 amino acids long. The V segment lost 4 bases and the J segment 3 bases; nucleotides outside the gene matches: 10. The V gene's germline CDR1 is DFQATT and CDR2 SNEGSKA (reference sequence). Here the CDR3 reads CSANAGLAGRRTDTQYF. DNA for the CDR3: TGCAGTGCTAACGCGGGACTAGCGGGAAGGCGAACAGATACGCAGTATTTT.

With respect to this clonotype: Being one base from a much bigger clone, this may be a read error. This sequence joins TRBV29-1 and TRBJ2-5; D perhaps matches TRBD1 (5 bases). Germline loops: CDR1 SQVTM, CDR2 ANQGSEA. The CDR3 loop spans 12 amino acids. CDR3 bases: TGCAGCGTAGGGGTCAGCCAAGAGGCCCAGTACTTC. The encoded protein is CSVGVSQEAQYF.

This clonotype was counted only a few times. The genes are TRBV2 and TRBJ1-4, with D perhaps TRBD1 (6 bases). The CDR3 is 16 amino acids. V gave up 3 bases and J gave up 7 bases, with 18 bases separating them. Per germline, CDR1 SNHLY and CDR2 FYNNEI. This CDR3 reads CASSEGAGDRAEKLFF. CDR3 nucleotides: TGTGCCAGCAGTGAGGGGGCAGGGGATCGCGCTGAAAAACTGTTTTTT.

This clonotype was detected only a few times. The genes are TRBV28 and TRBJ1-5, with a possible D match to TRBD1 (5 bases). The CDR3 consists of 16 residues. Germline V gene lookup returns CDR1 MDHEN and CDR2 SYDVKM. Trimming stripped 6 bases from V and 6 bases from J, with 21 bases between. CDR3 residues: CASSQSVGGEGQPQHF. CDR3 sequence (DNA): TGTGCCAGCAGCCAGTCGGTTGGGGGAGAAGGTCAGCCCCAGCATTTT.

The CDR3 region is CASSSTGTRTEAFF. In DNA form, the CDR3 reads TGCGCCAGCAGCAGCACAGGGACCCGCACTGAAGCTTTCTTT. The chain recombines TRBV5-1 with TRBJ1-1; possible D gene TRBD1, 6 bases. The CDR3 totals 14 residues. Germline V gives CDR1 SGHRS, CDR2 YFSETQ. The V end lost 4 bases, the J end lost 4 bases, and 14 bases lay between the germline ends.

The chain links TRBV7-6 to TRBJ2-3; D is ambiguous. The CDR3 covers 14 residues. With 5 bases removed from V and 9 bases from J, the gap between germline ends came to 18 bases. The germline CDR1 and CDR2 sequences are SGHVS and FNYEAQ. This CDR3 is CASSPRTGPRTQYF. The CDR3 nucleotides are TGTGCCAGCAGCCCGCGGACGGGCCCACGGACGCAGTATTTT.

The genes are TRBV9 and TRBJ2-7; a possible D gene is TRBD2 (5 bases). The germline CDR1 and CDR2 sequences are SGDLS and YYNGEE. The V gene lost 0 bases and the J gene lost 0 bases, with 10 bases spanning the gap. CDR3 length equals 15 residues. CDR3 amino acids: CASSVGVGSSYEQYF. For the CDR3, the DNA is TGTGCCAGCAGCGTAGGCGTAGGGAGCTCCTACGAGCAGTACTTC.

On this clonotype: At one of its ends the junction is not consistent with the germline gene, which may arise from a read error. CDR3 DNA sequence: TGTAGTGCTCCCCGACGACAGGGGGGCTCCCTTGGTGAGCAGTTCTTC. Its translation: CSAPRRQGGSLGEQFF. The V gene is TRBV20-1, the J gene TRBJ2-1, with TRBD1 matching over 9 bases. The V gene's germline CDR1 is DFQATT and CDR2 SNEGSKA (reference sequence). The CDR3 length is 16 residues.

The rearrangement links TRBV7-6 to TRBJ2-3; D uncertain. This CDR3 is built from 14 residues. Germline V gene lookup returns CDR1 SGHVS and CDR2 FNYEAQ. With 2 bases removed from V and 4 bases from J, the gap between germline ends came to 10 bases. The CDR3 DNA reads as TGTGCCAGCAGCTTATTCCCCCGGGCAGATACGCAGTATTTT. Amino acid sequence: CASSLFPRADTQYF. The full variable domain, rest sourced from reference TRBV7-6 and TRBJ2-3, is GAGVSQSPRYKVTKRGQDVALRCDPISGHVSLYWYRQALGQGPEFLTYFNYEAQQDKSGLPNDRFSAERPEGSISTLTIQRTEQRDSAMYRCASSLFPRADTQYFGPGTRLTVL.

The sample holds a few counts of this clonotype. The CDR3 region is CSVLGTHNTGELFF. Here the CDR3 DNA reads TGCAGCGTTTTGGGGACACACAACACCGGGGAGCTGTTTTTT. The rearrangement uses TRBV29-1 and TRBJ2-2; D perhaps matches TRBD1 (6 bases). Trimming cost V 5 bases and J 2 bases, with 12 bases left between them. The CDR3 extends over 14 amino acids. Germline V CDR1 and CDR2: SQVTM, ANQGSEA.

The rearrangement links TRBV9 to TRBJ2-5; 9 bases align to TRBD1. V lost 3 bases, J lost 11 bases, and 5 bases stayed unmatched. This CDR3 region has 12 residues. Germline-derived CDR1 and CDR2 are SGDLS and YYNGEE. The CDR3 nucleotides read TGTGCCAGCAGCGGCGACAGGGGGGAGCAGTACTTC. It encodes CASSGDRGEQYF.

The V call is TRBV25-1, the J call TRBJ2-7; D gene uncertain. The V end lost 2 bases, the J end lost 7 bases, and 15 bases lay between the germline ends. The CDR3 length is 14 residues. From germline, CDR1 is MGHDK and CDR2 SYGVNS. The CDR3 loop reads CASSEMGREVEQYF. The CDR3 region has the DNA TGTGCCAGCAGTGAAATGGGTCGCGAAGTGGAGCAGTACTTC.

The V call is TRBV15, the J call TRBJ2-5; TRBD2 might be the D (6 bases). Trimming cost V 0 bases and J 9 bases, with 14 bases left between them. In germline, CDR1 is LNHNV, CDR2 YYDKDF (reference sequence). CDR3 size: 14 residues. The CDR3 reads CATSRDQATGAQYF. As DNA, the CDR3 is TGTGCCACCAGCAGAGATCAGGCCACGGGGGCCCAGTACTTC.

The chain recombines TRBV12-3 or TRBV12-4 with TRBJ2-5; no clear D. This CDR3 has 14 residues. V lost 5 bases to trimming and J lost 0 bases, with 10 bases between them. This chain's CDR3 is CASSMTVYQETQYF. Written as DNA, the CDR3 is TGTGCCAGCAGTATGACGGTGTACCAAGAGACCCAGTACTTC.

V usage is TRBV5-1 and J usage is TRBJ1-2; D gene unclear. Germline loops: CDR1 SGHRS, CDR2 YFSETQ. CDR3 length equals 14 residues. Trimming stripped 2 bases from V and 1 base from J, with 9 bases between. This CDR3 is CASSLSRLNYGYTF. For the CDR3, the DNA is TGCGCCAGCAGCTTATCAAGACTTAACTATGGCTACACCTTC. Supplemented by reference TRBV5-1 and TRBJ1-2, the full variable domain reads KAGVTQTPRYLIKTRGQQVTLSCSPISGHRSVSWYQQTPGQGLQFLFEYFSETQRNKGNFPGRFSGRQFSNSRSEMNVSTLELGDSALYLCASSLSRLNYGYTFGSGTRLTVV.

The V call is TRBV20-1, the J call TRBJ2-1; a weak D match, TRBD1 (7 bases). Germline loops: CDR1 DFQATT, CDR2 SNEGSKA (reference sequence). Between the trimmed V and J ends, which lost 0 bases and 4 bases, there was a span of 16 bases. This CDR3 has 16 residues. CDR3 loop: CSARDMTGRIYNEQFF. The DNA for the CDR3 is TGCAGTGCTAGAGATATGACAGGGAGGATTTACAATGAGCAGTTCTTC.

This chain connects TRBV5-1 to TRBJ2-7, with D tentatively TRBD1 (6 bases). The end of the DNA is better explained by TRBJ2-5, so the J call may be wrong. Germline CDR1 SGHRS, CDR2 YFSETQ. This CDR3 spans 14 amino acids. The CDR3 sequence is CASIKDSVEETQYF. The CDR3, as DNA: TGCGCCAGCATAAAGGACAGCGTCGAAGAGACCCAGTACTTC.

The chain recombines TRBV3-1 with TRBJ1-1; the match to TRBD1 covers 10 bases. V gave up 4 bases and J gave up 7 bases; unmatched junction bases: 6. The CDR3 is made up of 14 amino acids. Germline V lookup: CDR1 LGHDT, CDR2 YNNKEL (reference sequence). The CDR3 spells CASSPGTGAYEAFF. CDR3 coding DNA: TGTGCCAGCAGCCCCGGGACAGGGGCATATGAAGCTTTCTTT.

The chain links TRBV20-1 to TRBJ1-4; 7 bases align to TRBD1. Per germline, CDR1 DFQATT and CDR2 SNEGSKA (reference sequence). The CDR3 runs 14 residues. V lost 6 bases to trimming and J lost 6 bases; unmatched junction nucleotides: 10. CDR3 region: CSAAAGGGDEKLFF. For the CDR3, the DNA is TGCAGTGCCGCGGCAGGAGGGGGCGATGAAAAACTGTTTTTT.